Each of the 22 T cell receptor beta chains below was sequenced from the same sample in a study of shared clonotypes between healthy human individuals. The repertoire was sequenced with immunoSEQ multiplex PCR; TCRdb's copy has only in-frame clones and lacks some. The sample includes about 2.3 million clones, 92% of them seen just once. Material for sequencing was naive CD4+ T cells from PBMCs. Subset described: CD45RA+ positively selected. The receptors originated from a young man in good health. Some clones in this sample may be carry-over from other donors' samples.

V usage is TRBV27 and J usage is TRBJ1-2, with no clear D. Germline V gene lookup returns CDR1 MNHEY and CDR2 SMNVEV (reference sequence). V shed 5 bases and J shed 8 bases, with 15 bases lying between them. This CDR3 has 13 residues. The CDR3 region is CASSPLIGRGYTF. Written as DNA, the CDR3 is TGTGCCAGCAGTCCCCTCATTGGGCGGGGCTACACCTTC.

Concerning this clone: Other DNA sequences in the sample encode the same CDR3. This chain connects TRBV27 to TRBJ2-7, with 9 bases that match TRBD1. This CDR3 contains 13 residues. The germline CDR1 and CDR2 sequences are MNHEY and SMNVEV (reference sequence). J gave up 3 bases and V 6 bases, and 3 bases lay outside the gene matches. The CDR3 coding sequence is TGTGCCAGCAGAAGACAGGGGGTCTACGAGCAGTACTTC. Its protein product is CASRRQGVYEQYF.

As for this clone: This same CDR3 is encoded by further DNA sequences in the sample. The chain is built from TRBV2 and TRBJ2-7, with TRBD2 matching 14 bases. V lost 6 bases and J lost 4; bases outside the gene matches: 5. This CDR3 spans 15 amino acids. Germline V gene lookup returns CDR1 SNHLY and CDR2 FYNNEI. The CDR3 here is CASRRGTSGSYEQYF. The CDR3 coding sequence is TGTGCCAGCAGACGAGGGACTAGCGGGAGTTACGAGCAGTACTTC. Together with reference TRBV2 and TRBJ2-7, the CDR3 gives the full variable domain: EPEVTQTPSHQVTQMGQEVILRCVPISNHLYFYWYRQILGQKVEFLVSFYNNEISEKSEIFDDQFSVERPDGSNFTLKIRSTKLEDSAMYFCASRRGTSGSYEQYFGPGTRLTVT.

The chain joins TRBV11-1 to TRBJ2-7; D remains ambiguous. V was clipped by 4 bases and J by 0 bases, with 13 bases between them. The V gene's germline CDR1 is SGHAT and CDR2 FQDESV (reference sequence). CDR3 size: 15 residues. The CDR3 nucleotides read TGTGCCAGCAGCTCCCGGACGGCTAGCTCCTACGAGCAGTACTTC. Protein product: CASSSRTASSYEQYF.

V is TRBV9 and J is TRBJ2-7, with D unclear. This CDR3 is built from 15 residues. Germline CDR1 SGDLS, CDR2 YYNGEE. Trimming took 0 bases from V and 3 from J, leaving 13 bases between them. CDR3 coding DNA: TGTGCCAGCAGCGTAGAGCCCCGCGCCAGCTACGAGCAGTACTTC. Translating gives CASSVEPRASYEQYF.

V usage is TRBV7-3 and J usage is TRBJ2-5, with 9 bases matching TRBD2. This CDR3 comprises 15 residues. Germline lookup yields CDR1 SGHTA and CDR2 FQGTGA. The V segment lost 1 base and the J segment 5 bases; nucleotides outside the gene matches: 5. CDR3 sequence: CASSLSGRAVETQYF. The CDR3 DNA reads as TGTGCCAGCAGCTTAAGCGGGAGGGCAGTGGAGACCCAGTACTTC. Complete variable domain (other parts from reference TRBV7-3 and TRBJ2-5): GAGVSQTPSNKVTEKGKYVELRCDPISGHTALYWYRQSLGQGPEFLIYFQGTGAADDSGLPNDRFFAVRPEGSVSTLKIQRTERGDSAVYLCASSLSGRAVETQYFGPGTRLLVL.

The V gene is TRBV4-1, the J gene TRBJ2-5; D is perhaps TRBD1 (5 bases). Looked up from germline, CDR1 is MGHRA and CDR2 is YSYEKL. This CDR3 spans 16 amino acids. The V and J ends lost 0 bases and 5 bases respectively, with 16 bases between them. The CDR3 spells CASSQDRGRVFETQYF. CDR3 DNA sequence: TGCGCCAGCAGCCAAGATCGAGGCAGGGTTTTTGAGACCCAGTACTTC.

This rearrangement joins TRBV5-1 to TRBJ2-2; TRBD1 aligns across 8 bases. The junction had 7 bases not matched to a gene; V was cut back by 3 bases and J by 3 bases. The CDR3 consists of 16 residues. Germline CDR1 SGHRS, CDR2 YFSETQ. CDR3 sequence (DNA): TGCGCCAGCAGCTCGGGCAGGGGGCGCGACACCGGGGAGCTGTTTTTT. Its translation is CASSSGRGRDTGELFF. The full variable domain, in which reference TRBV5-1 and TRBJ2-2 provide the parts outside the CDR3, is KAGVTQTPRYLIKTRGQQVTLSCSPISGHRSVSWYQQTPGQGLQFLFEYFSETQRNKGNFPGRFSGRQFSNSRSEMNVSTLELGDSALYLCASSSGRGRDTGELFFGEGSRLTVL.

This chain joins TRBV2 and TRBJ1-1; tentatively, D is TRBD1 (5 bases). Per germline, CDR1 SNHLY and CDR2 FYNNEI. The CDR3 is 17 amino acids. Trimming removed 6 bases at V and 1 base at J, with 21 bases between. The CDR3 DNA is TGTGCCAGCAGAGACGATTATCCACCTGGACAGAACACTGAAGCTTTCTTT. Amino acids: CASRDDYPPGQNTEAFF.

This chain connects TRBV11-2 to TRBJ2-1; TRBD2 is a possible D gene (5 bases). The V gene lost 4 bases and the J gene lost 0 bases, with 13 bases spanning the gap. This CDR3 contains 16 residues. Germline V gives CDR1 SGHAT, CDR2 FQNNGV. The CDR3 protein is CASSSRRGSSYNEQFF. The CDR3 DNA reads as TGTGCCAGCAGCTCCCGTCGGGGAAGCTCCTACAATGAGCAGTTCTTC.

The chain uses TRBV19 and TRBJ1-1, with D possibly matching TRBD1 (5 bases). V lost 1 base and J 4 bases, leaving 13 bases between the germline ends. CDR3 size: 15 residues. The germline gives CDR1 LNHDA, CDR2 SQIVND (reference sequence). The CDR3 sequence: CASSIARAQVTEAFF. CDR3 DNA sequence: TGTGCCAGTAGTATAGCCAGGGCGCAGGTCACTGAAGCTTTCTTT. Filled out from reference TRBV19 and TRBJ1-1, the complete variable domain reads DGGITQSPKYLFRKEGQNVTLSCEQNLNHDAMYWYRQDPGQGLRLIYYSQIVNDFQKGDIAEGYSVSREKKESFPLTVTSAQKNPTAFYLCASSIARAQVTEAFFGQGTRLTVV.

The chain carries TRBV6-5 and TRBJ2-3, with D unclear. The length of the CDR3 is 15 residues. CDR1 MNHEY and CDR2 SVGAGI come from the germline V gene. Trimming took off 7 bases at V and 2 bases at J, with 16 bases between the two ends. In DNA, the CDR3 is TGTGCCAGCACCCCTGGGCTACCCTTCACAGATACGCAGTATTTT. This translates into CASTPGLPFTDTQYF.

With regard to this clone: The sample holds other DNA sequences that translate to the same CDR3. The rearrangement uses TRBV7-9 and TRBJ2-1; no clear D. This CDR3 region has 10 residues. Trimming removed 8 bases at V and 5 bases at J, with 4 bases between. Germline values: CDR1 SEHNR, CDR2 FQNEAQ (reference sequence). CDR3 amino acids: CASGHNEQFF. The CDR3 DNA sequence: TGTGCCAGCGGGCACAATGAGCAGTTCTTC. The complete variable domain, with remaining parts taken from reference TRBV7-9 and TRBJ2-1, reads DTGVSQNPRHKITKRGQNVTFRCDPISEHNRLYWYRQTLGQGPEFLTYFQNEAQLEKSRLLSDRFSAERPKGSFSTLEIQRTEQGDSAMYLCASGHNEQFFGPGTRLTVL.

This clone is a singleton in its sample. The V and J genes are TRBV6-5 and TRBJ2-7, with 8 bases fitting TRBD1. Trimming cost V 6 bases and J 0 bases; bases outside gene matches: 7. This CDR3 has 15 amino acids. The germline V gene has CDR1 MNHEY and CDR2 SVGAGI. The CDR3 reads CASRRDRSSSYEQYF. The CDR3 region has the DNA TGTGCCAGCAGACGGGACAGGTCAAGCTCCTACGAGCAGTACTTC.

The chain couples TRBV5-1 to TRBJ2-1; 9 bases are a match to TRBD1. Germline assignment: CDR1 SGHRS and CDR2 YFSETQ. CDR3 length equals 17 residues. Losses at the gene ends were 2 bases for V and 6 bases for J; bases not matched to a gene: 12. The chain's CDR3 is CASSLTPGQGRLNEQFF. As DNA, the CDR3 is TGCGCCAGCAGCTTAACTCCGGGACAGGGACGGCTCAATGAGCAGTTCTTC. The full variable domain, completed using reference TRBV5-1 and TRBJ2-1, is KAGVTQTPRYLIKTRGQQVTLSCSPISGHRSVSWYQQTPGQGLQFLFEYFSETQRNKGNFPGRFSGRQFSNSRSEMNVSTLELGDSALYLCASSLTPGQGRLNEQFFGPGTRLTVL.

This sequence joins TRBV4-2 and TRBJ2-7, with 13 bases matching TRBD2. Germline CDR1 LGHNA, CDR2 YNFKEQ. The CDR3 length is 17 residues. Unmatched junction bases numbered 12, after V lost 3 bases and J lost 7 bases. The CDR3 here is CASSQGLAGTAGGEQYF. DNA for the CDR3: TGTGCCAGCAGCCAGGGACTAGCGGGAACCGCCGGGGGGGAGCAGTACTTC.

The chain combines TRBV5-6 with TRBJ1-1; unclear D gene. V lost 1 base and J 7 bases, leaving 17 bases between the germline ends. The germline gives CDR1 SGHDT, CDR2 YYEEEE. This CDR3 spans 15 amino acids. CDR3 sequence (DNA): TGTGCCAGCAGCTTGACACTGTGGGGAGTAAGTGAAGCTTTCTTT. Protein sequence: CASSLTLWGVSEAFF.

The genes are TRBV2 and TRBJ2-5; the D call may be TRBD1 or TRBD2 (6 bases each). The CDR3 is made up of 14 amino acids. The V end lost 4 bases, the J end lost 2 bases, and 11 bases lay between the germline ends. CDR1 and CDR2 (germline): SNHLY, FYNNEI. This CDR3 reads CASSGGAAQETQYF. CDR3 in DNA: TGTGCCAGCAGTGGGGGGGCGGCGCAAGAGACCCAGTACTTC.

The chain employs TRBV6-1 and TRBJ1-2; the D is unclear. Trimming shortened V by 6 bases and J by 2 bases, and 10 bases separated the two germline ends. This CDR3 region has 13 residues. Germline CDR1 MNHNS, CDR2 SASEGT. This CDR3 reads CASRLQRNYGYTF. The CDR3 bases are TGTGCCAGCAGGTTACAGAGAAACTATGGCTACACCTTC.

DNA for the CDR3: TGTGCCAGCAGTTTTAACAGGGGGGACGGCTACACCTTC. It specifies CASSFNRGDGYTF. The V gene is TRBV2, the J gene TRBJ1-2; 8 nucleotides line up with TRBD1. The ends lost 5 bases at V and 8 bases at J; junction bases unmatched: 7. The CDR3 totals 13 residues. The V gene's germline CDR1 is SNHLY and CDR2 FYNNEI.

This chain uses TRBV6-6 with TRBJ2-1; TRBD2 matches 15 bases. The CDR3 has 16 residues. V dropped 2 bases and J dropped 9; count of bases not matched to a gene: 5. Germline CDR1 and CDR2: MNHNY and SVGAGI (reference sequence). This chain's CDR3 is CASSYGTSGRTGEQFF. The CDR3 coding sequence is TGTGCCAGCAGTTACGGGACTAGCGGGAGGACGGGTGAGCAGTTCTTC.

Details on this clone: Distinct nucleotide sequences in the sample also encode this CDR3. CDR3 loop: CASRRTETQYF. The CDR3 DNA reads TGTGCCAGCAGGAGGACGGAGACCCAGTACTTC. The V gene is TRBV28, the J gene TRBJ2-5, with no clear D. V was cut by 6 bases and J by 5 bases, with 7 bases left in between. Germline lookup yields CDR1 MDHEN and CDR2 SYDVKM. The CDR3 contains 11 residues. The full variable domain, rest sourced from reference TRBV28 and TRBJ2-5, is DVKVTQSSRYLVKRTGEKVFLECVQDMDHENMFWYRQDPGLGLRLIYFSYDVKMKEKGDIPEGYSVSREKKERFSLILESASTNQTSMYLCASRRTETQYFGPGTRLLVL.